This passage covers 32 T cell receptor beta chains from one sample sequenced in a study of shared clonotypes between healthy human individuals (dated by TCRdb to about 2020). Library prep was done by the immunoSEQ multiplex PCR assay. Held by TCRdb, this immuneACCESS table contains in-frame sequences only and omits some clones. Under half of the omission traces to an unresolved V gene where checked; the cause of the rest is unknown. The sample table lists about 730,000 clones, roughly 72% of them with a count of one. Together, the top ten hold over 1.5% of the sample. The sequenced material came from memory CD4+ T cells sorted from blood. This sample's cell subset or site label indicates: CD45RA-negative fraction. The source of these receptors is a woman aged 25 to 39 in good health.

This chain uses TRBV5-6 with TRBJ2-3, with 8 bases that match TRBD2. Germline V gene lookup returns CDR1 SGHDT and CDR2 YYEEEE. This CDR3 has 16 amino acids. V gave up 5 bases and J gave up 2 bases; unmatched junction bases: 10. The CDR3 region is CASRRYQREFTDTQYF. As DNA, the CDR3 is TGTGCCAGCAGGAGATATCAGCGGGAGTTCACAGATACGCAGTATTTT.

This chain joins TRBV4-1 and TRBJ2-2; either TRBD1 or TRBD2 may fit D (5 bases each). Germline lookup yields CDR1 MGHRA and CDR2 YSYEKL. This CDR3 is built from 15 residues. V was pared by 4 bases and J by 7 bases, with 16 bases between. In DNA, the CDR3 is TGCGCCAGCAGCCCCGCTATTCGGGGCGGCGGGGAGCTGTTTTTT. Translation: CASSPAIRGGGELFF.

The gene calls are TRBV27 and TRBJ2-2, with 12 bases that match TRBD2. Trimming took 6 bases from V and 5 from J; bases not matched to a gene: 1. Germline CDR1 reads MNHEY; CDR2 reads SMNVEV (reference sequence). The CDR3 consists of 14 residues. The CDR3 DNA reads TGTGCCAGCAGAGGACTAGCGGGGACCGGGGAGCTGTTTTTT. Its protein product is CASRGLAGTGELFF.

The CDR3 is CASSFRDRANNEQFF. CDR3 nucleotides: TGTGCCAGCAGTTTTAGGGACAGGGCTAACAATGAGCAGTTCTTC. The rearrangement uses TRBV27 and TRBJ2-1; 9 bases agree with TRBD1. The CDR3 sequence is 15 residues long. The germline gives CDR1 MNHEY, CDR2 SMNVEV (reference sequence). Germline trimming cut 3 bases from V and 5 bases from J; bases unmatched to any gene: 5.

The chain has TRBV5-4 and TRBJ2-5, with D tentatively TRBD1 (5 bases). V was cut by 2 bases and J by 3 bases, with 11 bases left in between. Germline CDR1 and CDR2: SGHNT and YYREEE (reference sequence). There are 14 residues in the CDR3. CDR3 sequence: CASSFQGREETQYF. The CDR3 bases are TGTGCCAGCAGCTTTCAGGGCAGGGAAGAGACCCAGTACTTC.

The V and J genes are TRBV18 and TRBJ1-4, with D maybe TRBD1 (5 bases). From germline, CDR1 is KGHSH and CDR2 LQKENI. Trimming removed 3 bases at V and 0 bases at J, with 8 bases between. The CDR3 has 15 residues. The chain's CDR3 is CASSPRQTTNEKLFF. CDR3 nucleotide sequence: TGTGCCAGCTCACCTCGACAGACAACTAATGAAAAACTGTTTTTT.

This rearrangement joins TRBV28 to TRBJ2-6; D is unclear. V was clipped by 1 base and J by 4 bases, with 8 bases between them. The germline V gene encodes CDR1 MDHEN and CDR2 SYDVKM. CDR3 size: 15 residues. The CDR3, as DNA: TGTGCCAGCAGTTTATTCCTTCTCGGGGCCAACGTCCTGACTTTC. Its protein product is CASSLFLLGANVLTF. Full variable domain (missing parts from reference TRBV28 and TRBJ2-6): DVKVTQSSRYLVKRTGEKVFLECVQDMDHENMFWYRQDPGLGLRLIYFSYDVKMKEKGDIPEGYSVSREKKERFSLILESASTNQTSMYLCASSLFLLGANVLTFGAGSRLTVL.

This rearrangement joins TRBV7-9 to TRBJ2-3, with 15 bases lining up with TRBD2. The trim removed 4 bases at V and 0 bases at J, leaving 2 bases unmatched. The CDR3 has 17 residues. Looked up from germline, CDR1 is SEHNR and CDR2 is FQNEAQ (reference sequence). CDR3 DNA: TGTGCCAGCAGCTCAGGGACTAGCGGGAGGAGCACAGATACGCAGTATTTT. It codes for CASSSGTSGRSTDTQYF.

This chain links TRBV7-9 with TRBJ2-4; D might be TRBD1 or TRBD2, each matching 6 bases. Trimming cost V 5 bases and J 5 bases, with 10 bases left between them. CDR1 is SEHNR, CDR2 FQNEAQ, per germline (reference sequence). The CDR3 runs to 13 residues. This CDR3 reads CASSQGTQNIQYF. CDR3 bases: TGTGCCAGCAGCCAGGGGACTCAAAACATTCAGTACTTC.

The CDR3 sequence is CASSRGGDGNQPQHF. DNA for the CDR3: TGCGCCAGCAGTCGCGGGGGCGATGGCAATCAGCCCCAGCATTTT. The rearrangement links TRBV5-1 to TRBJ1-5; the D gene is possibly TRBD1 (6 bases). With 5 bases removed from V and 2 bases from J, the gap between germline ends came to 14 bases. This CDR3 comprises 15 residues. From germline, CDR1 is SGHRS and CDR2 YFSETQ.

This rearrangement joins TRBV6-1 to TRBJ2-3; D might be TRBD1 (5 bases). CDR3 length: 13 amino acids. Per germline, CDR1 MNHNS and CDR2 SASEGT. V dropped 6 bases and J dropped 3 bases, with 10 bases sitting between them. CDR3 sequence reads: CASRGRVTDTQYF. CDR3 sequence (DNA): TGTGCCAGCAGAGGCAGGGTGACAGATACGCAGTATTTT.

Note on this clone: The same CDR3 also results from other DNA sequences found in this sample. The chain is built from TRBV19 and TRBJ1-3; maybe TRBD1 (6 bases). Looked up from germline, CDR1 is LNHDA and CDR2 is SQIVND (reference sequence). This CDR3 contains 16 residues. The germline V and J ends were trimmed by 6 bases and 0 bases, with 15 bases remaining between them. The CDR3 loop reads CASSTPGQSSGNTIYF. CDR3 nucleotides: TGTGCCAGTAGCACCCCGGGACAAAGCTCTGGAAACACCATATATTTT. Filled out from reference TRBV19 and TRBJ1-3, the complete variable domain reads DGGITQSPKYLFRKEGQNVTLSCEQNLNHDAMYWYRQDPGQGLRLIYYSQIVNDFQKGDIAEGYSVSREKKESFPLTVTSAQKNPTAFYLCASSTPGQSSGNTIYFGEGSWLTVV.

This rearrangement joins TRBV6-5 to TRBJ2-7; TRBD2 might be the D (5 bases). The V end was cut by 2 bases, the J end by 0 bases, with 5 bases between. The germline gives CDR1 MNHEY, CDR2 SVGAGI. The CDR3 has 13 amino acids. CDR3 residues: CASSYEGSYEQYF. CDR3 bases: TGTGCCAGCAGTTACGAGGGCTCCTACGAGCAGTACTTC.

The chain is built from TRBV9 and TRBJ2-1; possibly TRBD2 for D (6 bases). The CDR3 is made up of 15 amino acids. V was cut by 0 bases and J by 5 bases, with 12 bases left in between. Looked up from germline, CDR1 is SGDLS and CDR2 is YYNGEE. CDR3 residues: CASSVDGRGHNEQFF. The CDR3 nucleotides are TGTGCCAGCAGCGTAGACGGGAGAGGACACAATGAGCAGTTCTTC.

The genes are TRBV6-5 and TRBJ2-1; 10 bases are a match to TRBD2. Per the germline V gene, CDR1 is MNHEY and CDR2 is SVGAGI. J gave up 8 bases and V 10 bases, and 11 bases lay outside the gene matches. The length of the CDR3 is 14 residues. The CDR3 coding sequence is TGTGCCACGCAACTAGCGGGACGGCTCGATGAGCAGTTCTTC. Its translation is CATQLAGRLDEQFF.

This sequence joins TRBV7-2 and TRBJ1-2; no firm D call. This CDR3 has 14 residues. Germline V gene data show CDR1 as SGHTA and CDR2 as FQGNSA. Trimming took off 5 bases at V and 0 bases at J, with 10 bases between the two ends. Here the CDR3 reads CASSPPQANYGYTF. DNA for the CDR3: TGTGCCAGCAGCCCGCCCCAAGCTAACTATGGCTACACCTTC.

The chain links TRBV2 to TRBJ2-1; D call uncertain. The V gene's germline CDR1 is SNHLY and CDR2 FYNNEI. CDR3 length: 15 residues. Trimming pared 4 bases from V and 0 bases from J, leaving 10 bases between. CDR3: CASSGYGFSYNEQFF. In DNA form, the CDR3 reads TGTGCCAGCAGTGGGTACGGTTTCTCCTACAATGAGCAGTTCTTC. Using reference TRBV2 and TRBJ2-1 for the parts outside the CDR3, the full variable domain is EPEVTQTPSHQVTQMGQEVILRCVPISNHLYFYWYRQILGQKVEFLVSFYNNEISEKSEIFDDQFSVERPDGSNFTLKIRSTKLEDSAMYFCASSGYGFSYNEQFFGPGTRLTVL.

Concerning this clone itself: Other DNA sequences from this sample encode an identical CDR3 as well. This rearrangement joins TRBV6-6 to TRBJ1-4, with D unclear. Trimming removed 6 bases at V and 0 bases at J, with 5 bases between. This CDR3 has 13 residues. Germline-derived CDR1 and CDR2 are MNHNY and SVGAGI (reference sequence). The CDR3 reads CASSRSTNEKLFF. DNA for the CDR3: TGTGCCAGCAGCCGTTCAACTAATGAAAAACTGTTTTTT.

This chain joins TRBV14 and TRBJ1-1; D ambiguous. The CDR3 is 11 amino acids. The germline gives CDR1 SGHDN, CDR2 FVKESK. Deletions cut 7 bases from V and 4 bases from J, with 7 bases between. CDR3: CASKLVTEAFF. CDR3 nucleotides: TGTGCCAGCAAGTTGGTCACTGAAGCTTTCTTT. Full variable domain (remainder filled in from reference TRBV14 and TRBJ1-1): EAGVTQFPSHSVIEKGQTVTLRCDPISGHDNLYWYRRVMGKEIKFLLHFVKESKQDESGMPNNRFLAERTGGTYSTLKVQPAELEDSGVYFCASKLVTEAFFGQGTRLTVV.

This clone was seen once. The DNA for the CDR3 is TGTGCCAGTAGCAAAACCGGGCCCAGCTCCTACAATGAGCAGTTCTTC. Encoded protein: CASSKTGPSSYNEQFF. The V and J genes are TRBV5-4 and TRBJ2-1; no clear D. CDR1 and CDR2 (germline): SGHNT, YYREEE (reference sequence). Deletions cut 8 bases from V and 0 bases from J, with 18 bases between. This CDR3 region has 16 residues.

The J gene is TRBJ1-2, the V gene TRBV5-6; 7 bases match TRBD1. Per germline, CDR1 SGHDT and CDR2 YYEEEE. The CDR3 covers 18 residues. V lost 3 bases, J lost 0 bases, and 14 bases stayed unmatched. CDR3 DNA sequence: TGTGCCAGCAGCTCTCTCCGGGACAGAGTCCGATCTAACTATGGCTACACCTTC. Its protein product is CASSSLRDRVRSNYGYTF.

V is TRBV7-3 and J is TRBJ2-5, with TRBD1 identical over 12 bases. CDR1 and CDR2 from the germline V gene are SGHTA and FQGTGA. V dropped 1 base and J dropped 0; count of bases not matched to a gene: 6. The CDR3 sequence is 18 residues long. CDR3 nucleotides: TGTGCCAGCAGCTTAATCGGGACAGGGGGCCGGGACCAAGAGACCCAGTACTTC. It encodes CASSLIGTGGRDQETQYF. The whole variable domain, filled in from reference TRBV7-3 and TRBJ2-5, reads GAGVSQTPSNKVTEKGKYVELRCDPISGHTALYWYRQSLGQGPEFLIYFQGTGAADDSGLPNDRFFAVRPEGSVSTLKIQRTERGDSAVYLCASSLIGTGGRDQETQYFGPGTRLLVL.

The rearrangement uses TRBV13 and TRBJ2-1, with 7 bases lining up with TRBD2. The germline CDR1 and CDR2 sequences are PRHDT and FYEKMQ (reference sequence). The CDR3 runs to 14 residues. V was pared by 5 bases and J by 4 bases, with 5 bases of the junction left unmatched. As DNA, the CDR3 is TGTGCCAGCAGCCGCCTCGGGGGGTACAATGAGCAGTTCTTC. Translation gives CASSRLGGYNEQFF.

The V gene is TRBV6-4, the J gene TRBJ1-1; weak D call: TRBD1 (5 bases). CDR1 and CDR2 (germline): MRHNA, SNTAGT. Between the trimmed V and J ends, which lost 9 bases and 4 bases, there was a span of 9 bases. This CDR3 spans 11 amino acids. CDR3 region: CARLGGTEAFF. CDR3 nucleotide sequence: TGTGCCAGGTTGGGGGGCACTGAAGCTTTCTTT.

Worth noting for this clone: Other DNA sequences in the sample encode the same CDR3. The chain uses TRBV19 and TRBJ1-4; D may be TRBD1 (5 bases). V shed 4 bases and J shed 3 bases, with 12 bases lying between them. CDR3 length: 15 amino acids. The germline V gene has CDR1 LNHDA and CDR2 SQIVND (reference sequence). The CDR3: CASSTGGVANEKLFF. The CDR3 DNA is TGTGCCAGTAGTACCGGAGGGGTTGCTAATGAAAAACTGTTTTTT.

The J gene is TRBJ2-2, the V gene TRBV9; 8 nucleotides align to TRBD2. The ends lost 5 bases at V and 7 bases at J; junction bases unmatched: 4. This CDR3 is built from 13 residues. CDR1 and CDR2 (germline): SGDLS, YYNGEE. This chain's CDR3 is CASRKREFGELFF. The CDR3 region has the DNA TGTGCCAGCAGGAAGCGGGAGTTCGGGGAGCTGTTTTTT.

The J gene is TRBJ2-2, the V gene TRBV7-2; D possibly corresponds to TRBD2 (5 bases). Germline V CDR1 and CDR2: SGHTA, FQGNSA. The CDR3 is 16 amino acids. V was cut by 0 bases and J by 5 bases, with 13 bases left in between. The CDR3 DNA reads TGTGCCAGCAGCTTAGCCTATAGCGTCAGGACCGGGGAGCTGTTTTTT. It codes for CASSLAYSVRTGELFF. The entire variable domain, with the rest obtained from reference TRBV7-2 and TRBJ2-2, is as follows: GAGVSQSPSNKVTEKGKDVELRCDPISGHTALYWYRQSLGQGLEFLIYFQGNSAPDKSGLPSDRFSAERTGGSVSTLTIQRTQQEDSAVYLCASSLAYSVRTGELFFGEGSRLTVL.

The chain couples TRBV7-2 to TRBJ2-7; TRBD2 is a possible D gene (6 bases). Trimming took off 1 base at V and 2 bases at J, with 12 bases between the two ends. The CDR3 covers 15 residues. Germline CDR1 and CDR2: SGHTA and FQGNSA. The CDR3 protein is CASSLDGTGAYEQYF. The CDR3 nucleotides are TGTGCCAGCAGCTTAGACGGGACGGGAGCCTACGAGCAGTACTTC.

The chain is built from TRBV7-8 and TRBJ1-3; D is undetermined. CDR1 and CDR2 from the germline V gene are SGHVS and FQNEAQ. Trimming removed 1 base from V and 0 bases from J, with 10 bases in between. CDR3 length: 16 amino acids. The CDR3 bases are TGTGCCAGCAGCTTAGGGGCGGACTTCTCTGGAAACACCATATATTTT. Residues: CASSLGADFSGNTIYF.

This clone was seen a handful of times. The chain joins TRBV6-6 to TRBJ2-1, with D possibly being TRBD1 (7 bases). This CDR3 is built from 15 residues. The V gene's germline CDR1 is MNHNY and CDR2 SVGAGI (reference sequence). V was pared by 5 bases and J by 2 bases, with 13 bases between. This chain's CDR3 is CASSARGVAYNEQFF. The CDR3 coding sequence is TGTGCCAGCAGTGCCAGGGGGGTCGCCTACAATGAGCAGTTCTTC.

V and J are TRBV7-2 and TRBJ2-5; 10 bases are shared with TRBD2. This CDR3 is built from 16 residues. The germline gives CDR1 SGHTA, CDR2 FQGNSA. The trim removed 0 bases at V and 4 bases at J, leaving 5 bases unmatched. CDR3 DNA: TGTGCCAGCAGCTTAGCAGGGACTAGCGTAGGAGAGACCCAGTACTTC. Protein: CASSLAGTSVGETQYF.

This chain uses TRBV10-2 with TRBJ2-1; no definite D call. Deletions cut 2 bases from V and 5 bases from J, with 10 bases between. CDR3 length equals 14 residues. Germline V CDR1 and CDR2: WSHSY, SAAADI. CDR3 coding DNA: TGCGCCAGCAGTGAGGCCGAACGCGACAATGAGCAGTTCTTC. Translation gives CASSEAERDNEQFF.